This T cell receptor beta chain was identified during a study of OX40 agonist ivuxolimab in advanced cancers. Researchers took blood at baseline, on cycle 4 day 1, and on cycle 7 day 1. Sequenced by immunoSEQ multiplex PCR; TCRdb stores in-frame clones only, minus some. The sample includes around 15,000 clones, roughly nine tenths of them seen just once. The receptor was isolated from an adult with an advanced solid tumor such as melanoma, head and neck, liver or kidney cancer. This material consisted of CD4+ or CD8+ T cells sorted from blood, taken in a trial of the OX40 agonist ivuxolimab.

CDR3 protein: CASSKLGEKLFF. CDR3 coding DNA: TGTGCCAGCAGCAAACTAGGAGAAAAACTGTTTTTT. The chain employs TRBV21-1 and TRBJ1-4. TRBV21-1 is assigned pseudogene status. The CDR3 has 12 residues.